This T cell receptor beta chain appears in the sequencing data of a study of T cells in Graves' hyperthyroidism and ophthalmopathy. About the research overall: Sampling of peripheral blood happened at initial diagnosis, prior to any treatment.

Findings of the study overall: In the blood, most expanded thyroid clonotypes above 0.001 appeared as well.

At least ten counts were recorded for this clonotype. What it binds is unknown. RNA transcripts provided the source from which TCR beta CDR3 regions were amplified. Researchers ran a first-round RT-PCR on the TCR CDR3 using the HTBI primer set. TCRdb reprocessed the multiplex PCR reads via MiXCR and lists one record per CDR3 protein. This table holds about 580,000 distinct CDR3 sequences, approximately 14% found once. Participants, patients aged 18 to 65, had newly diagnosed hyperthyroidism with a duration under 2 months. PBMCs came from 9 to 10 ml fresh peripheral blood. There are 15 residues in the CDR3. Germline CDR1 is DFQATT and CDR2 is SNEGSKA (reference sequence). With V trimmed by 5 bases and J by 4 bases, 11 bases remained unmatched.

This chain connects TRBV20-1 to TRBJ2-7; 10 bases match TRBD2. Specimen: blood. The sequence came from a woman under 40 with Graves' hyperthyroidism that later progressed to Graves' ophthalmopathy. This CDR3 is CSASSAGTSEYEQYF. DNA for the CDR3: TGCAGTGCTTCATCCGCCGGGACTAGCGAGTACGAGCAGTACTTC.